The clone carrying this T cell receptor (beta chain) was counted at least ten times. Its antigen is as yet unknown. MiXCR, applied by TCRdb to the reads, yields one record per CDR3 protein. Seen here are hundreds of thousands of distinct CDR3 sequences, 10% to 12% observed once, and the top ten hold roughly 10%. The CDR3 consists of 14 residues. The V end was cut by 2 bases, the J end by 0 bases, with 5 bases between. Germline CDR1 is SGHKS and CDR2 is YYEKEE (reference sequence). The sample originates from a study of T cell repertoires in cytomegalovirus infection. About the study: Based on public TCR beta signatures, there were indications of CMV infection and of a matching HLA type.

Overall study results and limits: CMV-specific TCR beta clonotypes restricted by HLA-C dominated the ex vivo response.

This clonotype was sampled from a human donor in good health (CMV status not recorded). Some clones in this sample may be carry-over from other donors' samples. The sample taken for sequencing was PBMCs. The chain couples TRBV5-5 to TRBJ1-4; D remains ambiguous. Written as DNA, the CDR3 is TGTGCCAGCAGCTTCTGGACAACTAATGAAAAACTGTTTTTT. Protein sequence: CASSFWTTNEKLFF.